This T cell receptor (beta chain) was sequenced during a study of blood T cell repertoires in COVID-19. This CDR3 region has 14 residues. The V gene's germline CDR1 is GTSNPN and CDR2 SVGIG (reference sequence). V gave up 7 bases and J gave up 6 bases; unmatched junction bases: 7. Measured with immunoSEQ multiplex PCR; TCRdb has only the in-frame clones, and not every one. The table shows hundreds of thousands of clones, with 85% to 90% occurring only once. J is TRBJ1-5 and V is TRBV30, with 12 bases that match TRBD1. The sequence derives from a man between 18 and 35 years old who had recovered from COVID-19. Sequencing was performed on PBMCs or T cells enriched from blood (not recorded which). CDR3 bases: TGTGCCTTTACCGGGACAGGGGGCTTTCAGCCCCAGCATTTT. This encodes CAFTGTGGFQPQHF. Together with reference TRBV30 and TRBJ1-5, the CDR3 gives the full variable domain: SQTIHQWPATLVQPVGSPLSLECTVEGTSNPNLYWYRQAAGRGLQLLFYSVGIGQISSEVPQNLSASRPQDRQFILSSKKLLLSDSGFYLCAFTGTGGFQPQHFGDGTRLSIL.